What follows are 11 T cell receptor beta chains derived from one specimen sequenced in a study of cytomegalovirus exposure and HLA in healthy donors. Clones were sequenced by immunoSEQ multiplex PCR, and TCRdb holds only the in-frame ones, with some missing. Of 250,000 to 350,000 clones listed, roughly 88% are singletons. The specimen sequenced was PBMCs. The receptors were sampled from a young man in good health and CMV-seronegative.

The chain employs TRBV7-9 and TRBJ1-2, with unresolved D. Trimming pared 6 bases from V and 2 bases from J, leaving 19 bases between. Germline CDR1 and CDR2: SEHNR and FQNEAQ (reference sequence). The length of the CDR3 is 16 residues. CDR3 nucleotides: TGTGCCAGCAGTCAAGAAGTGAGAGGAGACAACTATGGCTACACCTTC. Translating gives CASSQEVRGDNYGYTF.

V usage is TRBV6-5 and J usage is TRBJ2-7, with TRBD2 matching over 9 bases. Trimming removed 0 bases from V and 0 bases from J; junction bases left unmatched: 3. The CDR3 runs to 16 residues. Germline V gene data show CDR1 as MNHEY and CDR2 as SVGAGI. This CDR3 reads CASSYSFSGGSYEQYF. CDR3 DNA sequence: TGTGCCAGCAGTTACTCGTTTAGCGGGGGCTCCTACGAGCAGTACTTC.

V is TRBV5-6 and J is TRBJ1-6; 7 nucleotides line up with TRBD1. Germline V gene sequence: CDR1 SGHDT, CDR2 YYEEEE. The CDR3 spans 15 residues. V dropped 4 bases and J dropped 8; count of bases not matched to a gene: 9. CDR3 in amino acids: CASSRFDREDSPLHF. CDR3 in DNA: TGTGCCAGCAGCCGTTTCGACAGGGAGGATTCACCCCTCCACTTT.

The rearrangement joins TRBV6-4 to TRBJ1-5; D remains ambiguous. V lost 7 bases, J lost 7 bases, and 5 bases lay in between. The CDR3 loop spans 10 amino acids. Germline assignment: CDR1 MRHNA and CDR2 SNTAGT. CDR3 DNA sequence: TGTGCCAGCATCTCCCAGCCCCAGCATTTT. This gives the protein CASISQPQHF.

Regarding this clone: This CDR3 is also generated by other DNA sequences in the sample. The rearrangement joins TRBV11-2 to TRBJ2-3, with D tentatively TRBD1 (7 bases). The V and J ends lost 5 bases and 2 bases respectively, with 14 bases between them. This CDR3 contains 15 residues. Germline V lookup: CDR1 SGHAT, CDR2 FQNNGV. The chain's CDR3 is CASSLRGTSTDTQYF. The CDR3 bases are TGTGCCAGCAGCCTCAGGGGGACTTCCACAGATACGCAGTATTTT.

This clone turned up a few times. J is TRBJ1-6 and V is TRBV19; TRBD1 is a possible D gene (6 bases). This CDR3 region has 14 residues. V lost 6 bases and J lost 7, with 13 bases in between. Germline CDR1 is LNHDA and CDR2 is SQIVND (reference sequence). The CDR3, as DNA: TGTGCCAGTAGCGGGGAGGGGGACAATTCACCCCTCCACTTT. It specifies CASSGEGDNSPLHF.

V and J are TRBV15 and TRBJ1-2, with D possibly TRBD1 on 6 matching bases. V gave up 1 base and J gave up 12 bases, with 15 bases separating them. Per germline, CDR1 LNHNV and CDR2 YYDKDF (reference sequence). The CDR3 runs to 13 residues. The CDR3 is CATSRVRAGDHTF. DNA for the CDR3: TGTGCCACCAGCAGAGTAAGGGCAGGGGACCACACCTTC.

V gene TRBV6-5 combines with J gene TRBJ1-4; possible D gene TRBD1, 6 bases. The V and J ends lost 2 bases and 7 bases respectively, with 11 bases between them. The CDR3 totals 14 residues. CDR1 is MNHEY and CDR2 is SVGAGI in the germline V gene. The chain's CDR3 is CASSYDRSSEKLFF. CDR3 sequence (DNA): TGTGCCAGCAGTTACGACAGGTCGAGTGAAAAACTGTTTTTT.

The rearrangement links TRBV6-5 to TRBJ2-7; no firm D call. The CDR3 extends over 16 amino acids. Per the germline V gene, CDR1 is MNHEY and CDR2 is SVGAGI. The V and J ends lost 2 bases and 1 base respectively, with 15 bases between them. The CDR3 nucleotides read TGTGCCAGCAGTTACCTCGCCACAAGCGCGTCCTACGAGCAGTACTTC. Translation gives CASSYLATSASYEQYF.

The chain links TRBV7-2 to TRBJ1-6; D is uncertain. CDR3 size: 15 residues. V was clipped by 5 bases and J by 4 bases, with 12 bases between them. Germline lookup yields CDR1 SGHTA and CDR2 FQGNSA. Here the CDR3 reads CASSPEAGYNSPLHF. In DNA, the CDR3 is TGTGCCAGCAGCCCAGAGGCGGGTTATAATTCACCCCTCCACTTT.

This clone was observed once. The CDR3 region is CASRGQGSNQPQHF. The CDR3, as DNA: TGTGCCAGTAGAGGACAGGGCAGCAATCAGCCCCAGCATTTT. The rearrangement uses TRBV2 and TRBJ1-5; 8 nucleotides agree with TRBD1. The germline CDR1 and CDR2 sequences are SNHLY and FYNNEI. V shed 9 bases, J shed 1 base, and the junction held 5 bases outside the gene matches. This CDR3 spans 14 amino acids.